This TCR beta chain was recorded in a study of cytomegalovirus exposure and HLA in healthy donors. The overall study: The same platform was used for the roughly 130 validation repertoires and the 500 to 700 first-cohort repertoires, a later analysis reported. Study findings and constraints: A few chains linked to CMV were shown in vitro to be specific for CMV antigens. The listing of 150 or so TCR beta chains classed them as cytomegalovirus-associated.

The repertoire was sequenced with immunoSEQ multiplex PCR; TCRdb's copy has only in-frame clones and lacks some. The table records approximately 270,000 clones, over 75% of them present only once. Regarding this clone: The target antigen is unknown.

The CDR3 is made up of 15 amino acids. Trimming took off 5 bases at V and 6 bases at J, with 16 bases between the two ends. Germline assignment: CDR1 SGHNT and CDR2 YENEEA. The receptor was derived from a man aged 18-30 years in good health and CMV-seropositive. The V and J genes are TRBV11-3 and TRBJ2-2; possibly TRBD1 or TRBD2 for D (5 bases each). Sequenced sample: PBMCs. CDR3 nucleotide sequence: TGTGCCAGCAGCCTCCGGGACGAGTCGCCCGGGGAGCTGTTTTTT. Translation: CASSLRDESPGELFF.